This T cell receptor beta chain was captured in a study of T cells in tuberculosis. Study in general: T cells were selected with CD1B tetramers loaded with glucose monomycolate.

Concerning this clone: As yet, its antigen is unknown.

Study-wide points: Classification accuracy was about 90% (AUROC approximately 0.9) with the GMM-specific repertoire. Smaller distances to GMM-specific TCRs suggested their expansion in active tuberculosis.

TCRdb keeps only in-frame clones here, not all; method: immunoSEQ multiplex PCR. This sample has around 38,000 clones, with about 95% found just once. Each donor contributed 100,000 or so T cells on average, unsorted. CDR1 and CDR2 (germline): MNHNY, SVGAGI (reference sequence). With V trimmed by 5 bases and J by 8 bases, 9 bases remained unmatched. The CDR3 runs 14 residues. Material for sequencing was PBMCs. The clonotype comes from a donor aged 10-30 years with latent tuberculosis or without tuberculosis infection. The rearrangement links TRBV6-6 to TRBJ1-2; TRBD1 matches 9 bases. CDR3: CASSRDRESKGYTF. The CDR3 DNA reads as TGTGCCAGCAGTCGGGACAGGGAATCCAAAGGCTACACCTTC.